These 12 T cell receptor beta chains share one sample of origin, sequenced in a study of chemoradiotherapy in HPV16-positive cancers. Produced via immunoSEQ multiplex PCR; TCRdb's table is partial and in-frame only. The table has more than 12,000 clones, around 90% seen once. Specimen: blood, collected from a patient who underwent chemoradiotherapy. The receptors derive from a human donor with HPV-associated anogenital cancer.

This chain uses TRBV30 with TRBJ2-2; no firm D call. The V gene's germline CDR1 is GTSNPN and CDR2 SVGIG (reference sequence). The V end lost 0 bases, the J end lost 9 bases, and 8 bases lay between the germline ends. The CDR3 has 12 amino acids. The CDR3 DNA reads TGTGCCTGGAGTGTCCTCAACAGGGAGCTGTTTTTT. Its protein is CAWSVLNRELFF.

This clone counts as medium-sized. The chain couples TRBV10-3 to TRBJ1-2, with D perhaps TRBD1 (5 bases). This CDR3 has 17 amino acids. Germline V gene data show CDR1 as ENHRY and CDR2 as SYGVKD. The V end lost 2 bases, the J end lost 6 bases, and 22 bases lay between the germline ends. CDR3 in DNA: TGTGCCATCAGTGAGACGATCTTGACCCCAGGGCTACATGGCTACACCTTC. Translation gives CAISETILTPGLHGYTF.

The V and J genes are TRBV2 and TRBJ2-5; no firm D call. The V and J ends lost 6 bases and 5 bases respectively, with 13 bases between them. The CDR3 has 13 residues. The germline V gene has CDR1 SNHLY and CDR2 FYNNEI. CDR3 DNA sequence: TGTGCCAGCAGGTCAAGGCTAGTGGAGACCCAGTACTTC. It is translated as CASRSRLVETQYF.

The chain links TRBV29-1 to TRBJ2-3; 8 bases match TRBD2. The J segment lost 0 bases and the V segment lost 7 bases, leaving 18 bases of the junction unmatched. The CDR3 covers 18 residues. Germline values: CDR1 SQVTM, CDR2 ANQGSEA. Here the CDR3 reads CSGLPPFGLAGSTDTQYF. The CDR3 nucleotides are TGCAGCGGTCTTCCCCCTTTCGGGCTAGCGGGTAGCACAGATACGCAGTATTTT.

The chain couples TRBV9 to TRBJ1-1; D remains unclear. The germline gives CDR1 SGDLS, CDR2 YYNGEE. V was trimmed by 0 bases and J by 3 bases, leaving 6 bases between them. This CDR3 region has 13 residues. Here the CDR3 reads CASSVAVYTEAFF. The CDR3 DNA reads TGTGCCAGCAGCGTAGCAGTTTACACTGAAGCTTTCTTT.

The chain uses TRBV28 and TRBJ1-3, with 12 bases that match TRBD1. CDR3 length equals 16 residues. Germline lookup yields CDR1 MDHEN and CDR2 SYDVKM. V gave up 3 bases and J gave up 5 bases; unmatched junction bases: 5. CDR3 sequence: CASSLMGDRGRNTIYF. DNA of the CDR3: TGTGCCAGCAGTTTGATGGGGGACAGGGGGCGAAACACCATATATTTT.

The gene calls are TRBV7-9 and TRBJ1-1, with 11 bases identical to TRBD1. CDR3 length: 16 amino acids. The ends lost 2 bases at V and 10 bases at J; junction bases unmatched: 12. The germline V gene encodes CDR1 SEHNR and CDR2 FQNEAQ (reference sequence). The chain's CDR3 is CASSLQGLGQGAVAFF. CDR3 bases: TGTGCCAGCAGCTTACAAGGCCTAGGACAGGGGGCAGTAGCTTTCTTT.

The chain uses TRBV7-8 and TRBJ2-1, with 7 bases fitting TRBD1. This CDR3 contains 15 residues. The V gene's germline CDR1 is SGHVS and CDR2 FQNEAQ. Losses at the gene ends were 1 base for V and 2 bases for J; bases not matched to a gene: 2. The CDR3 bases are TGTGCCAGCAGCTTAGTTCAGGGGGCCTACAATGAGCAGTTCTTC. This gives the protein CASSLVQGAYNEQFF. Together with reference TRBV7-8 and TRBJ2-1, the CDR3 gives the full variable domain: GAGVSQSPRYKVAKRGQDVALRCDPISGHVSLFWYQQALGQGPEFLTYFQNEAQLDKSGLPSDRFFAERPEGSVSTLKIQRTQQEDSAVYLCASSLVQGAYNEQFFGPGTRLTVL.

V gene TRBV5-6 combines with J gene TRBJ2-5; D is ambiguous. V lost 0 bases and J 2 bases, leaving 8 bases between the germline ends. Germline-derived CDR1 and CDR2 are SGHDT and YYEEEE. The CDR3 is 14 amino acids. The CDR3 protein is CASSLAAKQETQYF. CDR3 DNA sequence: TGTGCCAGCAGCTTGGCGGCTAAACAAGAGACCCAGTACTTC.

V gene TRBV9 combines with J gene TRBJ2-7; 9 bases map to TRBD1. CDR3 size: 13 residues. Germline CDR1 is SGDLS and CDR2 is YYNGEE. V lost 8 bases to trimming and J lost 4 bases; unmatched junction nucleotides: 7. For the CDR3, the DNA is TGTGCCAGTTCAACAGGGGGCTCGTACGAGCAGTACTTC. This encodes CASSTGGSYEQYF. Complete variable domain (other parts from reference TRBV9 and TRBJ2-7): DSGVTQTPKHLITATGQRVTLRCSPRSGDLSVYWYQQSLDQGLQFLIQYYNGEERAKGNILERFSAQQFPDLHSELNLSSLELGDSALYFCASSTGGSYEQYFGPGTRLTVT.

This clone was seen only a few times. The rearrangement links TRBV4-1 to TRBJ2-6; 12 nucleotides align to TRBD1. There are 19 residues in the CDR3. Germline V lookup: CDR1 MGHRA, CDR2 YSYEKL. The V and J ends lost 5 bases and 2 bases, in that order; junction bases with no gene match: 10. The CDR3 loop is CASSSGKGQGATGANVLTF. The CDR3 DNA reads TGCGCCAGCAGCTCGGGAAAGGGACAGGGGGCGACTGGGGCCAACGTCCTGACTTTC.

The rearrangement joins TRBV13 to TRBJ2-1; 12 bases align to TRBD2. The CDR3 is 16 residues long. Germline V CDR1 and CDR2: PRHDT, FYEKMQ (reference sequence). V shed 5 bases and J 5 bases; nucleotides not matched to a gene: 7. The CDR3 here is CASSARTSGDNNEQFF. CDR3 nucleotide sequence: TGTGCCAGCAGCGCCCGGACTAGCGGGGATAACAATGAGCAGTTCTTC.